This entry lists 11 T cell receptor beta chains sequenced from one sample in a study of cytomegalovirus exposure and HLA in healthy donors. PCR used 60 Vbeta primers and 13 Jbeta primers. The data were produced by immunoSEQ multiplex PCR, yet TCRdb's version contains in-frame clones alone and is incomplete. This sample has approximately 99,000 clones, with roughly four fifths found just once. The source material was PBMCs. The receptors here all came from a man between 40 and 49 years old in good health and CMV-seronegative.

The chain uses TRBV25-1 and TRBJ1-1; 8 bases are a match to TRBD1. Germline V gene sequence: CDR1 MGHDK, CDR2 SYGVNS. There are 15 residues in the CDR3. Trimming removed 3 bases from V and 5 bases from J; junction bases left unmatched: 8. The CDR3: CASSDGRTGLTEAFF. In DNA form, the CDR3 reads TGTGCCAGCAGTGACGGGAGGACAGGGCTGACTGAAGCTTTCTTT.

This rearrangement joins TRBV5-4 to TRBJ2-7; D may be TRBD1 (6 bases). V was clipped by 2 bases and J by 5 bases, with 17 bases between them. In germline, CDR1 is SGHNT, CDR2 YYREEE (reference sequence). The CDR3 loop spans 15 amino acids. The CDR3 nucleotides read TGTGCCAGCAGCTTCAAACAGGGTGATTCCAACGAGCAGTACTTC. Amino acids: CASSFKQGDSNEQYF.

The V call is TRBV4-1, the J call TRBJ1-6; TRBD1 might be the D (6 bases). The germline V gene encodes CDR1 MGHRA and CDR2 YSYEKL. The CDR3 has 16 residues. Trimming cost V 4 bases and J 0 bases, with 10 bases left between them. CDR3 DNA sequence: TGCGCCAGCAGCCTCAGGGGAAGCTCCTATAATTCACCCCTCCACTTT. This sequence encodes CASSLRGSSYNSPLHF.

CDR3 coding DNA: TGCGCCAGCAGCCAAGGGACAGGGGAGGAAGAAAAACTGTTTTTT. Its protein product is CASSQGTGEEEKLFF. This sequence joins TRBV4-1 and TRBJ1-4; 9 bases fit TRBD1. V gave up 1 base and J gave up 8 bases; unmatched junction bases: 5. CDR3 length: 15 amino acids. In germline, CDR1 is MGHRA, CDR2 YSYEKL.

The rearrangement joins TRBV4-3 to TRBJ1-4; D not certain. CDR3 length: 17 amino acids. CDR1 LGHNA and CDR2 YSLEER come from the germline V gene. V was trimmed by 0 bases and J by 0 bases, leaving 11 bases between them. CDR3 amino acids: CASSQDVRQSTNEKLFF. CDR3 DNA sequence: TGCGCCAGCAGCCAAGATGTCAGGCAGTCAACTAATGAAAAACTGTTTTTT.

V is TRBV13 and J is TRBJ1-3; tentatively, D is TRBD1 (5 bases). Germline loops: CDR1 PRHDT, CDR2 FYEKMQ (reference sequence). This CDR3 has 15 amino acids. V was trimmed by 0 bases and J by 2 bases, leaving 8 bases between them. Here the CDR3 reads CASSLGREAGNTIYF. The CDR3 bases are TGTGCCAGCAGCTTAGGCAGGGAGGCTGGAAACACCATATATTTT.

This clone appeared once. The rearrangement links TRBV28 to TRBJ1-3; perhaps TRBD1 as D (5 bases). CDR3 length: 13 amino acids. V lost 5 bases to trimming and J lost 2 bases, with 7 bases between them. From germline, CDR1 is MDHEN and CDR2 SYDVKM. DNA of the CDR3: TGTGCCAGCAGTCAGGGAACTGGAAACACCATATATTTT. Encoded protein: CASSQGTGNTIYF.

V gene TRBV4-2 combines with J gene TRBJ2-3; possible D gene TRBD2, 7 bases. Germline CDR1 reads LGHNA; CDR2 reads YNFKEQ. The CDR3 is 16 residues long. Trimming left V 3 bases short and J 0 bases short, with 13 bases between. CDR3 DNA sequence: TGTGCCAGCAGCCAGGGGGGGGCGGAGAGCACAGATACGCAGTATTTT. Translated: CASSQGGAESTDTQYF.

The chain has TRBV6-4 and TRBJ1-5; 8 positions match TRBD1. The CDR3 contains 14 residues. Germline loops: CDR1 MRHNA, CDR2 SNTAGT. The trim removed 3 bases at V and 4 bases at J, leaving 2 bases unmatched. CDR3 in amino acids: CASSEYRGNQPQHF. CDR3 DNA: TGTGCCAGCAGTGAATACAGGGGGAATCAGCCCCAGCATTTT.

The chain employs TRBV11-2 and TRBJ1-2; D possibly corresponds to TRBD1 (6 bases). The CDR3 sequence is 13 residues long. The V gene's germline CDR1 is SGHAT and CDR2 FQNNGV. V lost 4 bases to trimming and J lost 5 bases, with 11 bases between them. The CDR3 bases are TGTGCCAGCAGCTCCGGACAGACGTATGGCTACACCTTC. Its translation: CASSSGQTYGYTF. Full variable domain (remainder filled in from reference TRBV11-2 and TRBJ1-2): EAGVAQSPRYKIIEKRQSVAFWCNPISGHATLYWYQQILGQGPKLLIQFQNNGVVDDSQLPKDRFSAERLKGVDSTLKIQPAKLEDSAVYLCASSSGQTYGYTFGSGTRLTVV.

The J gene is TRBJ2-1, the V gene TRBV4-1, with D possibly TRBD1 on 6 matching bases. CDR3 size: 14 residues. The V gene's germline CDR1 is MGHRA and CDR2 YSYEKL. Between the trimmed V and J ends, which lost 4 bases and 7 bases, there was a span of 14 bases. The DNA for the CDR3 is TGCGCCAGCAGCCCGAACAGGGTCCGAAATGAGCAGTTCTTC. Translating gives CASSPNRVRNEQFF.